What follows are 23 T cell receptor beta chains derived from one specimen sequenced in a study of T cell changes during pregnancy in multiple sclerosis. The repertoire was sequenced with immunoSEQ multiplex PCR; TCRdb's copy has only in-frame clones and lacks some. The profile shows about 36,000 clones, 93% of them singletons. Here the sequenced sample was CD4+ T cells from peripheral blood mononuclear cells, taken in the first trimester of pregnancy. The receptor source for this set is a female donor with multiple sclerosis, enrolled in a pregnancy study.

The gene calls are TRBV7-2 and TRBJ1-5; D possibly corresponds to TRBD1 (6 bases). CDR1 and CDR2 (germline): SGHTA, FQGNSA. The CDR3 loop spans 15 amino acids. V shed 5 bases and J shed 1 base, with 12 bases lying between them. The CDR3 here is CASSPRTVSNQPQHF. CDR3 nucleotide sequence: TGTGCCAGCAGCCCCAGGACAGTGAGCAATCAGCCCCAGCATTTT.

The chain links TRBV7-2 to TRBJ1-5, with D possibly matching TRBD1 (5 bases). Trimming took off 3 bases at V and 5 bases at J, with 11 bases between the two ends. CDR1 is SGHTA and CDR2 is FQGNSA in the germline V gene. This CDR3 region has 14 residues. This CDR3 is CASSFLGADQPQHF. In nucleotides, the CDR3 is TGTGCCAGCAGCTTTCTAGGGGCCGATCAGCCCCAGCATTTT.

This chain connects TRBV19 to TRBJ2-1, with 11 bases aligning to TRBD2. Germline V gene lookup returns CDR1 LNHDA and CDR2 SQIVND (reference sequence). The CDR3 is 16 amino acids. The J segment lost 1 base and the V segment lost 3 bases, leaving 2 bases of the junction unmatched. The CDR3 DNA reads as TGTGCCAGTAGTATGACTAGCGGGAAATCCTACAATGAGCAGTTCTTC. Its translation: CASSMTSGKSYNEQFF.

The chain is built from TRBV18 and TRBJ1-3; perhaps TRBD1 as D (5 bases). The CDR3 extends over 14 amino acids. Germline assignment: CDR1 KGHSH and CDR2 LQKENI. V was trimmed by 8 bases and J by 0 bases, leaving 11 bases between them. The CDR3 DNA reads as TGTGCCAGCGCTACCCAGGGCTCTGGAAACACCATATATTTT. Its translation is CASATQGSGNTIYF.

The chain recombines TRBV19 with TRBJ2-3; D remains unclear. The CDR3 covers 11 residues. The V end lost 6 bases, the J end lost 3 bases, and 4 bases lay between the germline ends. Germline lookup yields CDR1 LNHDA and CDR2 SQIVND (reference sequence). The CDR3 is CASRTTDTQYF. CDR3 DNA sequence: TGTGCCAGTAGGACTACAGATACGCAGTATTTT.

This rearrangement joins TRBV5-1 to TRBJ2-2, with D uncertain. Germline-derived CDR1 and CDR2 are SGHRS and YFSETQ. This CDR3 spans 13 amino acids. The V end lost 4 bases, the J end lost 7 bases, and 11 bases lay between the germline ends. The CDR3 region is CASSPSGNGELFF. The CDR3 bases are TGCGCCAGCAGCCCCTCCGGTAACGGGGAGCTGTTTTTT. The full variable domain, its missing parts supplied by reference TRBV5-1 and TRBJ2-2, is KAGVTQTPRYLIKTRGQQVTLSCSPISGHRSVSWYQQTPGQGLQFLFEYFSETQRNKGNFPGRFSGRQFSNSRSEMNVSTLELGDSALYLCASSPSGNGELFFGEGSRLTVL.

The count of this clone is one. The rearrangement joins TRBV5-4 to TRBJ2-2; 7 nucleotides agree with TRBD1. Germline CDR1 is SGHNT and CDR2 is YYREEE (reference sequence). Losses at the gene ends were 3 bases for V and 5 bases for J; bases not matched to a gene: 10. This CDR3 has 16 residues. The CDR3 loop is CASSSRGQSLTGELFF. In nucleotides, the CDR3 is TGTGCCAGCAGCTCCAGGGGACAGAGCTTGACCGGGGAGCTGTTTTTT.

The chain couples TRBV11-2 to TRBJ1-1, with D possibly being TRBD1 (6 bases). Germline CDR1 is SGHAT and CDR2 is FQNNGV. Deletions cut 5 bases from V and 6 bases from J, with 19 bases between. This CDR3 contains 15 residues. CDR3 residues: CASSPPRGSPAEAFF. The CDR3, as DNA: TGTGCCAGCAGCCCGCCGAGGGGGTCCCCTGCTGAAGCTTTCTTT.

Only a few counts were recorded for this clone. The chain uses TRBV7-2 and TRBJ2-7, with 9 bases that match TRBD2. Losses at the gene ends were 5 bases for V and 2 bases for J; bases not matched to a gene: 7. Germline V lookup: CDR1 SGHTA, CDR2 FQGNSA. The CDR3 loop spans 15 amino acids. The CDR3 DNA sequence: TGTGCCAGCAGCCGCAGCGGGGGGCAAACCTACGAGCAGTACTTC. This gives the protein CASSRSGGQTYEQYF.

CDR3 loop: CASTEERGGKNIQYF. The CDR3 bases are TGTGCCAGCACCGAGGAGAGGGGAGGCAAAAACATTCAGTACTTC. The chain couples TRBV2 to TRBJ2-4; D is possibly TRBD2 (6 bases). The V gene's germline CDR1 is SNHLY and CDR2 FYNNEI. This CDR3 region has 15 residues. The V end was cut by 7 bases, the J end by 3 bases, with 16 bases between.

This rearrangement joins TRBV27 to TRBJ1-5; 7 bases fit TRBD1. This CDR3 is 17 amino acids long. Germline CDR1 MNHEY, CDR2 SMNVEV (reference sequence). Germline trimming cut 4 bases from V and 2 bases from J; bases unmatched to any gene: 11. CDR3 loop: CASSSTSRGIGNQPQHF. In DNA form, the CDR3 reads TGTGCCAGCAGTTCGACGTCCAGGGGGATCGGCAATCAGCCCCAGCATTTT.

The chain recombines TRBV30 with TRBJ1-5; 7 nucleotides line up with TRBD1. J lost 5 bases, V lost 8 bases, and 6 bases had no gene match. Per the germline V gene, CDR1 is GTSNPN and CDR2 is SVGIG (reference sequence). The CDR3 is 12 amino acids. The CDR3 protein is CAAGDRDQPQHF. CDR3 in DNA: TGTGCCGCCGGGGACAGAGATCAGCCCCAGCATTTT.

The rearrangement links TRBV29-1 to TRBJ2-3; D ambiguous. Trimming took off 4 bases at V and 4 bases at J, with 15 bases between the two ends. The CDR3 has 14 residues. Germline V gene sequence: CDR1 SQVTM, CDR2 ANQGSEA. The CDR3 reads CSVALVSLADTQYF. The DNA of the CDR3 is TGCAGCGTTGCGTTGGTCAGTCTGGCAGATACGCAGTATTTT.

V and J are TRBV11-2 and TRBJ2-7, with D possibly TRBD1 on 6 matching bases. Trimming removed 1 base from V and 6 bases from J, with 13 bases in between. The CDR3 extends over 14 amino acids. Germline-derived CDR1 and CDR2 are SGHAT and FQNNGV. In DNA, the CDR3 is TGTGCCAGCAGCTTAGTACAGGGAAGGGCCGAGCAGTACTTC. This translates into CASSLVQGRAEQYF.

V usage is TRBV5-1 and J usage is TRBJ2-1; a weak D match, TRBD1 (5 bases). Trimming left V 0 bases short and J 1 base short, with 8 bases between. CDR3 length: 15 residues. CDR1 is SGHRS, CDR2 YFSETQ, per germline. Here the CDR3 DNA reads TGCGCCAGCAGCTTGGGGGGCACTTCCTACAATGAGCAGTTCTTC. It yields the protein CASSLGGTSYNEQFF.

This chain connects TRBV5-6 to TRBJ2-7; D perhaps matches TRBD2 (5 bases). In germline, CDR1 is SGHDT, CDR2 YYEEEE. CDR3 length equals 14 residues. V lost 0 bases and J 5 bases, leaving 12 bases between the germline ends. The CDR3 nucleotides read TGTGCCAGCAGCTTGGCCGGGGTTCTGGACGAGCAGTACTTC. It is translated as CASSLAGVLDEQYF.

The chain employs TRBV9 and TRBJ1-3; D ambiguous. The CDR3 is 16 amino acids. The V end was cut by 0 bases, the J end by 0 bases, with 10 bases between. Germline V lookup: CDR1 SGDLS, CDR2 YYNGEE. The CDR3: CASSVGTENSGNTIYF. In DNA, the CDR3 is TGTGCCAGCAGCGTAGGAACAGAAAACTCTGGAAACACCATATATTTT.

This chain joins TRBV14 and TRBJ1-1; tentatively, D is TRBD1 (5 bases). The CDR3 sequence is 15 residues long. CDR1 is SGHDN, CDR2 FVKESK, per germline. Trimming took 3 bases from V and 10 from J, leaving 21 bases between them. The CDR3 sequence is CASSQLSGGHRRAFF. DNA for the CDR3: TGTGCCAGCAGCCAGCTTTCGGGAGGACACAGGCGAGCTTTCTTT.

J is TRBJ1-5 and V is TRBV6-5; D may be TRBD1 (6 bases). Germline loops: CDR1 MNHEY, CDR2 SVGAGI. CDR3 length: 15 residues. Trimming shortened V by 4 bases and J by 3 bases, and 13 bases separated the two germline ends. The CDR3 region is CASSSQGLTNQPQHF. CDR3 nucleotides: TGTGCCAGCAGTTCACAGGGTCTAACCAATCAGCCCCAGCATTTT.

J is TRBJ2-3 and V is TRBV7-2; 7 nucleotides match TRBD2. Trimming removed 6 bases from V and 5 bases from J; junction bases left unmatched: 14. This CDR3 has 16 residues. The germline gives CDR1 SGHTA, CDR2 FQGNSA. The DNA for the CDR3 is TGTGCCAGCAGTCCCAGGGCTGGCGGGGGAGTAGATACGCAGTATTTT. This gives the protein CASSPRAGGGVDTQYF.

The chain couples TRBV6-1 to TRBJ2-1; TRBD2 agrees at 9 bases. J lost 7 bases, V lost 4 bases, and 8 bases had no gene match. Germline-derived CDR1 and CDR2 are MNHNS and SASEGT. This CDR3 has 15 residues. The CDR3 sequence is CASSVAGGLNNEQFF. DNA of the CDR3: TGTGCCAGCAGTGTGGCGGGAGGGTTAAATAATGAGCAGTTCTTC.

The rearrangement uses TRBV18 and TRBJ1-1, with a tentative D call TRBD1 (5 bases). This CDR3 is built from 14 residues. Germline CDR1 is KGHSH and CDR2 is LQKENI. V was pared by 6 bases and J by 0 bases, with 11 bases between. CDR3 DNA sequence: TGTGCCAGCTCCCTCGGGGGACTGAACACTGAAGCTTTCTTT. It codes for CASSLGGLNTEAFF.

The chain uses TRBV30 and TRBJ2-3; no definite D call. CDR1 and CDR2 (germline): GTSNPN, SVGIG (reference sequence). This CDR3 is 11 amino acids long. The V end lost 0 bases, the J end lost 8 bases, and 6 bases lay between the germline ends. DNA of the CDR3: TGTGCCTGGAGTGTAAGAGGTACGCAGTATTTT. It translates to CAWSVRGTQYF.